This TCR beta chain was documented in a study of CD8 T cells in ankylosing spondylitis. One entry per CDR3 protein results from TCRdb running MiXCR on the 5' RACE reads. The sample lists about 240,000 distinct CDR3 sequences, 8% to 9.5% occurring once. The sample consisted of blood, either unsorted or a sorted T cell fraction (not recorded which). The origin of this receptor is a male donor with ankylosing spondylitis or in good health (not recorded which).

This CDR3 is CAWGQISNQPQHF. The CDR3 coding sequence is TGTGCCTGGGGACAGATTAGCAATCAGCCCCAGCATTTT. J is TRBJ1-5 and V is TRBV30, with TRBD1 as a possible D gene (6 bases). Germline V CDR1 and CDR2: GTSNPN, SVGIG (reference sequence). This CDR3 is 13 amino acids long. The V gene lost 5 bases and the J gene lost 0 bases, with 8 bases spanning the gap.